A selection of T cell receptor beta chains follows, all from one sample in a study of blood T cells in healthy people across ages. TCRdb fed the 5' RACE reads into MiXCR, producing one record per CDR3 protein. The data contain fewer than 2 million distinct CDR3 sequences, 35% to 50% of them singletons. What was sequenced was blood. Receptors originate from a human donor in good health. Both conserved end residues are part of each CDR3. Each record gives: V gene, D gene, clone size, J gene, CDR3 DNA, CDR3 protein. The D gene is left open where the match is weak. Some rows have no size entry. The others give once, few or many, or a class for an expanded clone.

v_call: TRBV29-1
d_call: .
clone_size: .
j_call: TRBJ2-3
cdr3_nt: TGCAGCGTTGCCGGGACAATCACTAGCACAGATACGCAGTATTTT
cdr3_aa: CSVAGTITSTDTQYF

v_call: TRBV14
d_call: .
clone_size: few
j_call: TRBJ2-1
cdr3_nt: TGTGCCAGCAGCCAAGTCGCTCAGGGTATCGATGAGCAGTTCTTC
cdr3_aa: CASSQVAQGIDEQFF

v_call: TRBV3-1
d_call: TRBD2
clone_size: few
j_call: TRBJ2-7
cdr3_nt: TGTGCCAGCAGCCTAGGAGACGGACTAGCGGCACCTAGATACGAGCAGTACTTC
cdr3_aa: CASSLGDGLAAPRYEQYF

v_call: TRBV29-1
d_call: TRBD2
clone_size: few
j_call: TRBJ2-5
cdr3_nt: TGCAGCGCTGGCAGTCCCGAGCGGGGGGAGCAGTACTTC
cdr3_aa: CSAGSPERGEQYF

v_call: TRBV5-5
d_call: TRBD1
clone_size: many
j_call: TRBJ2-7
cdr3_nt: TGTGCCAGCAGTCCCGACAGGGGGCTCTACGAGCAGTACTTC
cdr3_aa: CASSPDRGLYEQYF

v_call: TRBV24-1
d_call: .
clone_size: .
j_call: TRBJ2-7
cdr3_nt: TGTGCCACCAGTGATTCCGGGACAAGTCCCTACGAGCAGTACTTC
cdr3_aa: CATSDSGTSPYEQYF

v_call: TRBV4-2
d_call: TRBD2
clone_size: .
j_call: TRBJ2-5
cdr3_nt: TGTGCCAGCAGCCAAGGGTTGGGGGAGGGGAGTTACCAAGAGACCCAGTACTTC
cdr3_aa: CASSQGLGEGSYQETQYF

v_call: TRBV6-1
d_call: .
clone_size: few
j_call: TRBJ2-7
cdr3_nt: TGTGCCAGCAAGGCTGGGGGCATCTACGAGCAGTACTTC
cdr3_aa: CASKAGGIYEQYF

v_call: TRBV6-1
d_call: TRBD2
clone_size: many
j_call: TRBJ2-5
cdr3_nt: TGTGCCAGCAGTGTTCGACTAGCGGACCAAGAGACCCAGTACTTC
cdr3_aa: CASSVRLADQETQYF

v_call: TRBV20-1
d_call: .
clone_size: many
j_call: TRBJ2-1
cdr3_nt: TGCAGTGCTAGAGATCGAGTGGGGTACAATGAGCAGTTCTTC
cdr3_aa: CSARDRVGYNEQFF

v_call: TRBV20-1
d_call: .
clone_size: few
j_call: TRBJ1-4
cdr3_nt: TGCAGTGCTAGAGATGGGAGTAGCAGTGAAAAACTGTTTTTT
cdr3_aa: CSARDGSSSEKLFF

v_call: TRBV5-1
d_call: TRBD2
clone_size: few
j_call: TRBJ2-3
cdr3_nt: TGCGCCAGCAGCGTCGGGACTAGCAATCGTGATACGCAGTATTTT
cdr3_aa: CASSVGTSNRDTQYF

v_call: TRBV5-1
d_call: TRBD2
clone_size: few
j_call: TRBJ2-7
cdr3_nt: TGCGCCAGCAGCTTTTCCCTAGCGGTGAACGAGCAGTACTTC
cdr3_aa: CASSFSLAVNEQYF

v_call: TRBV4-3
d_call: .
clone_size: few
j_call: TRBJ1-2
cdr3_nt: TGCGCCAGCAGCCACGCAGGAGTGGGAGGCTACACCTTC
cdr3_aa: CASSHAGVGGYTF

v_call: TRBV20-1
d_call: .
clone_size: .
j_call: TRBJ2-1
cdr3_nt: TGCAGTGCCACAGGACCACCCGGTAGCTCATTCGATGAGCAGTTCTTC
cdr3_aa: CSATGPPGSSFDEQFF

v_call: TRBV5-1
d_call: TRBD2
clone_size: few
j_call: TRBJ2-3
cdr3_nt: TGCGCCAGCAGGCTGATGCGGGGGGGCACAGATACGCAGTATTTT
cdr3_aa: CASRLMRGGTDTQYF

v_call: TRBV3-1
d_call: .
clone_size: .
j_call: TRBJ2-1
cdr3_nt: TGTGCCAGCAGCTACGACGGCTACAATGAGCAGTTCTTC
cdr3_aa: CASSYDGYNEQFF

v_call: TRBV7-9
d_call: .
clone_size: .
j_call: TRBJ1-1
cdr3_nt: TGTGCCAGCAGCCATGGCGCGGAGGGGAACACTGAAGCTTTCTTT
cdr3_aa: CASSHGAEGNTEAFF

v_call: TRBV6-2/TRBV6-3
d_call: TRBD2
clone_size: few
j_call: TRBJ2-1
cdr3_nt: TGTGCCAGCAGTCCGACCGGGACTAGCATCCACAATGAGCAGTTCTTC
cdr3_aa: CASSPTGTSIHNEQFF

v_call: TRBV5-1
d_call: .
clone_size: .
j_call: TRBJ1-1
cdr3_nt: TGCGCCAGCAGCTTGGCCGGTAGAGGGTACACTGAAGCTTTCTTT
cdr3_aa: CASSLAGRGYTEAFF

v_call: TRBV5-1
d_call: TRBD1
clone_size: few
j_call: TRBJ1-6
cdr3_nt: TGCGCCAGCAGGCATGGACAGGGAGACGATTCACCCCTCCACTTT
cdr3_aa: CASRHGQGDDSPLHF

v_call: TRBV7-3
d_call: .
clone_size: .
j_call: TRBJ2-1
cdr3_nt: TGTGCCAGCAGCCGGGGCCAAACAGGGAGTGGGAACAATGAGCAGTTCTTC
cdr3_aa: CASSRGQTGSGNNEQFF

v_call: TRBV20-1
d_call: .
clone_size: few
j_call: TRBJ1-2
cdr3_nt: TGCAGTGCTAGCGCGTACGAGAAGAACGATGGCTACACCTTC
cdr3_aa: CSASAYEKNDGYTF

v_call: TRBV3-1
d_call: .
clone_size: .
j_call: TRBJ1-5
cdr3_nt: TGTGCCAGCAGCCAAGAACGTAAGGAAGGGGTTCAGCCCCAGCATTTT
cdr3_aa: CASSQERKEGVQPQHF

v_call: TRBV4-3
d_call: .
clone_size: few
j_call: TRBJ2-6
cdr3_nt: TGCGCCAGCAGCCAAGATTTAGGTCGCTCTGGGGCCAACGTCCTGACTTTC
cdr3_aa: CASSQDLGRSGANVLTF

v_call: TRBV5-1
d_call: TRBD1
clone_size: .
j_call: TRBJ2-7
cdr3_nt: TGCGCCAGCAGCTTTACAGGGGGCATATACTACGAGCAGTACTTC
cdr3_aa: CASSFTGGIYYEQYF

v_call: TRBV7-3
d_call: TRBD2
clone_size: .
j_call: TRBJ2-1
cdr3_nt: TGTGCCAGCAGCCCGAACTCTATAGCGGGGCTATCGATGGGTGAGCAGTTCTTC
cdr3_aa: CASSPNSIAGLSMGEQFF

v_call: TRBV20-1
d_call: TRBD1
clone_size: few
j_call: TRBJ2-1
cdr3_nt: TGCAGTTCGCCCTGGACAGGGGCCGACAATGAGCAGTTCTTC
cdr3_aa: CSSPWTGADNEQFF

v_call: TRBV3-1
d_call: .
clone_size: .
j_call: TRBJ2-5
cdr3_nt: TGTGCCAGCTCGAGGGAATTCAAAGAGACCCAGTACTTC
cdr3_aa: CASSREFKETQYF

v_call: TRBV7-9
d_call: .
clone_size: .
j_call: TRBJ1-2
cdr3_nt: TGTGCCAGCAGCTTGGCTACCTTC
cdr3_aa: CASSLATF

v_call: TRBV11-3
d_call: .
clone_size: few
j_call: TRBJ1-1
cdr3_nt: TGTGCCAGCAGCTCACACCCGGAAGCTGAAGCTTTCTTT
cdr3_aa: CASSSHPEAEAFF

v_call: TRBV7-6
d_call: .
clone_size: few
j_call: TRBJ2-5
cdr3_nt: TGTGCCAGCAGCTCCCGGACCCCTCGGGAGACCCAGTACTTC
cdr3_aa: CASSSRTPRETQYF

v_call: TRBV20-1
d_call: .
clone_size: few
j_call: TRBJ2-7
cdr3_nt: TGCAGTGCTAGAGGACGAGGAAACTACGAGCAGTACTTC
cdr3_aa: CSARGRGNYEQYF

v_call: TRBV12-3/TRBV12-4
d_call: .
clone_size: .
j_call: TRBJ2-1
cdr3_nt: TGTGCCAGCAGACCGGACTCTGATGAGCAGTTCTTC
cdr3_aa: CASRPDSDEQFF